The 6 T cell receptor beta chains presented below share a single source sample, sequenced in a study of T cells in Graves' hyperthyroidism and ophthalmopathy. Amplification yielded TCR beta CDR3 regions, with RNA transcripts as the source. The study used the HTBI primer set for a first-round RT-PCR of the TCR CDR3. From the multiplex PCR reads, TCRdb called clonotypes with MiXCR, one entry per CDR3 protein. The table lists more than 550,000 distinct CDR3 sequences, over 15% of them singletons. The sample consisted of blood. The receptors originated from a woman aged 50 to 65 with Graves' hyperthyroidism that later progressed to Graves' ophthalmopathy.

The sample holds many counts of this clonotype. This rearrangement joins TRBV7-9 to TRBJ2-5; D not resolved. Between the trimmed V and J ends, which lost 5 bases and 1 base, there was a span of 17 bases. In germline, CDR1 is SEHNR, CDR2 FQNEAQ (reference sequence). CDR3 size: 16 residues. This chain's CDR3 is CASSPHAAGFQETQYF. In nucleotides, the CDR3 is TGTGCCAGCAGCCCCCACGCGGCCGGATTCCAAGAGACCCAGTACTTC.

This rearrangement joins TRBV7-9 to TRBJ2-7; 8 bases agree with TRBD2. The CDR3 extends over 16 amino acids. V gave up 2 bases and J gave up 4 bases; unmatched junction bases: 10. Germline CDR1 SEHNR, CDR2 FQNEAQ (reference sequence). In DNA, the CDR3 is TGTGCCAGCAGCTTAACCCAGCGGGGGCCAGTATACGAGCAGTACTTC. Translation: CASSLTQRGPVYEQYF.

V usage is TRBV29-1 and J usage is TRBJ1-2; D perhaps matches TRBD1 (5 bases). The CDR3 is 16 residues long. Trimming took off 4 bases at V and 6 bases at J, with 24 bases between the two ends. CDR1 is SQVTM, CDR2 ANQGSEA, per germline. The CDR3 sequence is CSVAVTMAERGDGYTF. CDR3 bases: TGCAGCGTTGCGGTCACGATGGCCGAACGGGGGGATGGCTACACCTTC.

The CDR3 region has the DNA TGCAGCGTTATCCACCAAACACAGGGAGATGGCTACACCTTC. Translation: CSVIHQTQGDGYTF. The chain couples TRBV29-1 to TRBJ1-2, with a possible D match to TRBD1 (6 bases). This CDR3 has 14 residues. V shed 5 bases and J shed 6 bases, with 19 bases lying between them. The V gene's germline CDR1 is SQVTM and CDR2 ANQGSEA.

V is TRBV6-9 and J is TRBJ2-1; TRBD2 agrees at 8 bases. The CDR3 spans 15 residues. CDR1 and CDR2 from the germline V gene are MNHGY and SVAAGI. V dropped 3 bases and J dropped 10; count of bases not matched to a gene: 11. As DNA, the CDR3 is TGTGCCAGCAGTTACACGGGGGGGCCGGGGCAGGAGCAGTTCTTC. It yields the protein CASSYTGGPGQEQFF.

The chain carries TRBV4-2 and TRBJ2-2; possibly TRBD1 or TRBD2 for D (5 bases each). Germline V lookup: CDR1 LGHNA, CDR2 YNFKEQ. Trimming took off 0 bases at V and 3 bases at J, with 11 bases between the two ends. This CDR3 region has 16 residues. The CDR3 region is CASSQDHGADTGELFF. In DNA form, the CDR3 reads TGTGCCAGCAGCCAAGATCACGGGGCGGACACCGGGGAGCTGTTTTTT.